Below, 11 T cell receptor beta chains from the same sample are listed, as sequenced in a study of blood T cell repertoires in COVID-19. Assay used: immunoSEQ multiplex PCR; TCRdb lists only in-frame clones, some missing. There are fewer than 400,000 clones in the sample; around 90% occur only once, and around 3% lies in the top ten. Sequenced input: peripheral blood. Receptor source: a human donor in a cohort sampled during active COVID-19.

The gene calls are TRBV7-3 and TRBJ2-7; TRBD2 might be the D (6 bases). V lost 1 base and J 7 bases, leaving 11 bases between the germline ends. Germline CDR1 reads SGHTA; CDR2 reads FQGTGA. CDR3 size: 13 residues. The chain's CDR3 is CASSLIGAGEQYF. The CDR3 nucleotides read TGTGCCAGCAGCTTAATTGGTGCGGGGGAGCAGTACTTC.

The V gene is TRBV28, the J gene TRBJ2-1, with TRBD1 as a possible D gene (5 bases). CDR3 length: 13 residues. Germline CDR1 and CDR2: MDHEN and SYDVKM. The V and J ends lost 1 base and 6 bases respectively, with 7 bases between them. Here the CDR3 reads CASSLSGSNEQFF. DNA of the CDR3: TGTGCCAGCAGTTTATCAGGGTCCAATGAGCAGTTCTTC.

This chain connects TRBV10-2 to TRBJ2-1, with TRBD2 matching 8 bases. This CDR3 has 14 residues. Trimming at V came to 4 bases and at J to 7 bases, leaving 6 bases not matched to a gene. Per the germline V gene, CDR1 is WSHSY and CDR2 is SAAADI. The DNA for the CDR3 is TGCGCCAGCAGTGTCTCCGGGGGGGGAAATGAGCAGTTCTTC. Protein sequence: CASSVSGGGNEQFF.

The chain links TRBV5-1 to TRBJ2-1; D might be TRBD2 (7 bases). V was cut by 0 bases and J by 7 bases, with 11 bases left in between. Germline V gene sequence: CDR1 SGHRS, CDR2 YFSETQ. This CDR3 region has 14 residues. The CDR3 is CASSLARGANEQFF. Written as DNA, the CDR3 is TGCGCCAGCAGCTTGGCTCGGGGGGCGAATGAGCAGTTCTTC. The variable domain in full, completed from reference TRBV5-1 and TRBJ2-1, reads KAGVTQTPRYLIKTRGQQVTLSCSPISGHRSVSWYQQTPGQGLQFLFEYFSETQRNKGNFPGRFSGRQFSNSRSEMNVSTLELGDSALYLCASSLARGANEQFFGPGTRLTVL.

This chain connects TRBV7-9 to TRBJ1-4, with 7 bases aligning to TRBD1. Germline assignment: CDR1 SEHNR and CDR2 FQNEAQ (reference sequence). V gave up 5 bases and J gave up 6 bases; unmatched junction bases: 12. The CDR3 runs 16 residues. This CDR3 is CASSPPQGVGYEKLFF. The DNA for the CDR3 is TGTGCCAGCAGCCCCCCGCAGGGGGTAGGATATGAAAAACTGTTTTTT.

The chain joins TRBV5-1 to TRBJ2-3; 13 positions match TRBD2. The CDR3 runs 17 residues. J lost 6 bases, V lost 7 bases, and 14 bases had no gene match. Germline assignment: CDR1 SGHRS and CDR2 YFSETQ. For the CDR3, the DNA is TGCGCCAGCTCCGGGACTAGCGGGAACTCGGGGCATGATACGCAGTATTTT. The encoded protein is CASSGTSGNSGHDTQYF.

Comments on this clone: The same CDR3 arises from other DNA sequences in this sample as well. CDR3: CASSRTGGYGYTF. The CDR3 DNA reads TGTGCCAGCAGTCGAACAGGGGGTTATGGCTACACCTTC. The chain combines TRBV6-5 with TRBJ1-2; 8 bases match TRBD1. This CDR3 spans 13 amino acids. Trimming removed 5 bases from V and 5 bases from J; junction bases left unmatched: 4. Germline V CDR1 and CDR2: MNHEY, SVGAGI.

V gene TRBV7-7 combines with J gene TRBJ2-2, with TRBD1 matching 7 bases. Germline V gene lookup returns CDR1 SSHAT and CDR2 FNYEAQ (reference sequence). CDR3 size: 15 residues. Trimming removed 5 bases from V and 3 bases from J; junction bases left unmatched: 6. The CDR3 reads CASSRDRPYTGELFF. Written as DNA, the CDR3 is TGTGCCAGCAGCCGGGACAGACCATACACCGGGGAGCTGTTTTTT. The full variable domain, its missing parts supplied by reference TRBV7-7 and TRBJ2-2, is GAGVSQSPRYKVTKRGQDVTLRCDPISSHATLYWYQQALGQGPEFLTYFNYEAQPDKSGLPSDRFSAERPEGSISTLTIQRTEQRDSAMYRCASSRDRPYTGELFFGEGSRLTVL.

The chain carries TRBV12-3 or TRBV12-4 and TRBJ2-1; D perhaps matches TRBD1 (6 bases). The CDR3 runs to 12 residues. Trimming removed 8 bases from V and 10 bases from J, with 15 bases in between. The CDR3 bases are TGTGCCAGCGCCCAGGGGCTGAGGGAGCAGTTCTTC. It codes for CASAQGLREQFF.

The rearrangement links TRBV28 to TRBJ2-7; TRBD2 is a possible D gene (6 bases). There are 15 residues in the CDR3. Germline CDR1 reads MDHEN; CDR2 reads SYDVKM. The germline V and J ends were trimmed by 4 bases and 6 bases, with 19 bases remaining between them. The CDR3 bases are TGTGCCAGCAGTTCCCCCCTGGGGAGGCTGGGCGAGCAGTACTTC. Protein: CASSSPLGRLGEQYF.

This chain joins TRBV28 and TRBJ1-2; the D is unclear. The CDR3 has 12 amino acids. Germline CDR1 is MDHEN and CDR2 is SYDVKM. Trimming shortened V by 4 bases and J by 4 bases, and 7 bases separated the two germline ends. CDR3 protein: CASSSTLYGYTF. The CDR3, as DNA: TGTGCCAGCAGTTCTACCCTCTATGGCTACACCTTC.